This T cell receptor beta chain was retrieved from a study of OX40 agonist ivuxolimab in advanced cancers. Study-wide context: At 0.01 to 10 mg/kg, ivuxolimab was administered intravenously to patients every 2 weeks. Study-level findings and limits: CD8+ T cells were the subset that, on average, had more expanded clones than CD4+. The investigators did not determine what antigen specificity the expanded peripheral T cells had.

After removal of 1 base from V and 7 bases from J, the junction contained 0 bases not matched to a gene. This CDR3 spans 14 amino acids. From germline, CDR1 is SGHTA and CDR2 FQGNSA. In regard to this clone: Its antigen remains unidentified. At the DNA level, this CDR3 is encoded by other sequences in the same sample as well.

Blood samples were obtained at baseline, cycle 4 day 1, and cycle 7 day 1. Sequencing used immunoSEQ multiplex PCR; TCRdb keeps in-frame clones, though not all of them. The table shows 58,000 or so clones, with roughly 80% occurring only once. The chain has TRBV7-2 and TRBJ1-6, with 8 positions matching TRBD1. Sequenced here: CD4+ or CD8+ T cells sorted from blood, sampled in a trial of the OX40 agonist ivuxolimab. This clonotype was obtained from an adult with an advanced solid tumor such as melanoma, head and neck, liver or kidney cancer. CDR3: CASSLDRGNSPLHF. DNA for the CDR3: TGTGCCAGCAGCTTAGACAGGGGGAATTCACCCCTCCACTTT.